Following are 27 T cell receptor delta chains from one sample sequenced in a study of Vδ1+ human thymocytes. Study results and caveats: In the thymus, TRG and TRD repertoires looked highly polyclonal with Gaussian CDR3 lengths.

Their antigens remain unidentified. Extracted RNA was reverse transcribed into cDNA. Pooled V-gene forward primers with one constant-region reverse primer generated the CDR3 amplicons by multiplex PCR. TCRdb used CATT to re-call clones from the multiplex PCR reads. The table includes more than 50,000 delta-chain clones, about 15% detected once. Sequenced material: Vdelta1+ gamma-delta thymocytes from the thymus. Subset meaning: FACS-sorted CD3+ TCRalphabeta- TCRVdelta1+ TCRVdelta2- thymocytes. Source of these receptors: a girl less than two years old who had congenital heart surgery.

The gene calls are TRDV1 and TRDJ1; 12 positions match TRDD3. The junction had 38 bases not matched to a gene; V was cut back by 3 bases and J by 0 bases. Germline CDR1 TSWWSYY, CDR2 QGS. This CDR3 spans 28 amino acids. CDR3 amino acids: CALGEGLPRIFLGDTPQPTTSYTDKLIF. Here the CDR3 DNA reads TGTGCTCTTGGGGAGGGCCTTCCTAGGATCTTTCTGGGGGATACGCCCCAACCAACGACTTCGTACACCGATAAACTCATCTTT.

The sample holds a few counts of this clone. V is TRDV1 and J is TRDJ1; 8 nucleotides align to TRDD3. J lost 0 bases, V lost 1 base, and 22 bases had no gene match. Germline V CDR1 and CDR2: TSWWSYY, QGS. This CDR3 region has 22 residues. CDR3 sequence reads: CALGEPQGPSFVLGADTDKLIF. The CDR3 nucleotides are TGTGCTCTTGGGGAACCCCAGGGTCCCTCCTTTGTACTGGGGGCCGACACCGATAAACTCATCTTT.

The chain links TRDV1 to TRDJ1, with 10 bases lining up with TRDD3. Looked up from germline, CDR1 is TSWWSYY and CDR2 is QGS. The CDR3 runs to 17 residues. V shed 4 bases and J 1 base; nucleotides not matched to a gene: 9. Here the CDR3 DNA reads TGTGCTCTTGGGGCCAAGGGCTGGGGGATAGTCACCGATAAACTCATCTTT. Protein: CALGAKGWGIVTDKLIF.

Remarks on this clone: The junction departs from the called germline gene at one end, perhaps through a read error. Other DNA sequences of this sample code for an identical CDR3. The chain carries TRDV1 and TRDJ1, with 13 bases matching TRDD3. From germline, CDR1 is TSWWSYY and CDR2 QGS. There are 22 residues in the CDR3. The CDR3 DNA reads TGCGCTCTTGGGGGCCCAGCGGAGGACTGGGGGATACGGCGCGGTATTACCGATAAACTCATCTTT. Its translation: CALGGPAEDWGIRRGITDKLIF.

The chain employs TRDV1 and TRDJ1, with unresolved D. This CDR3 is built from 19 residues. Germline assignment: CDR1 TSWWSYY and CDR2 QGS. Trimming took 0 bases from V and 5 from J, leaving 25 bases between them. The CDR3 is CALGELGPLKSPRTDKLIF. The CDR3 DNA is TGTGCTCTTGGGGAACTGGGACCACTAAAGTCCCCCCGTACGGATAAACTCATCTTT.

The chain has TRDV1 and TRDJ1, with 8 bases that match TRDD3. With V trimmed by 5 bases and J by 1 base, 39 bases remained unmatched. The CDR3 is 26 amino acids. Germline V gene lookup returns CDR1 TSWWSYY and CDR2 QGS. In DNA form, the CDR3 reads TGTGCTCTTGGGAGGGGGCATCCTACTGCCAGGGACATACTGGGGGTCTTTGGGGTCCGCACCGATAAACTCATCTTT. The encoded protein is CALGRGHPTARDILGVFGVRTDKLIF.

The rearrangement uses TRDV1 and TRDJ1; D might be TRDD3 (5 bases). The length of the CDR3 is 19 residues. Trimming removed 2 bases from V and 0 bases from J, with 22 bases in between. CDR1 is TSWWSYY, CDR2 QGS, per germline. CDR3 amino acids: CALGERRFVGVPHTDKLIF. The DNA of the CDR3 is TGTGCTCTTGGGGAAAGACGATTTGTTGGGGTCCCACACACCGATAAACTCATCTTT.

The sample holds one count of this clone. The rearrangement joins TRDV1 to TRDJ1; D may be TRDD3 (6 bases). CDR1 TSWWSYY and CDR2 QGS come from the germline V gene. The CDR3 spans 22 residues. Trimming cost V 2 bases and J 0 bases, with 31 bases left between them. CDR3: CALGEILPIPMGGQMYTDKLIF. The CDR3 bases are TGTGCTCTTGGGGAAATCTTGCCCATCCCTATGGGGGGCCAGATGTACACCGATAAACTCATCTTT.

The V gene is TRDV1, the J gene TRDJ1; D assignment may be TRDD2 or TRDD3 (6 bases each). CDR1 and CDR2 (germline): TSWWSYY, QGS. There are 21 residues in the CDR3. V lost 9 bases and J 0 bases, leaving 35 bases between the germline ends. This CDR3 is CALRPTFPHNLGTRYTDKLIF. DNA of the CDR3: TGTGCTCTCAGACCTACCTTCCCCCATAACCTGGGGACCCGGTACACCGATAAACTCATCTTT.

The rearrangement uses TRDV1 and TRDJ1; 11 bases fit TRDD3. CDR3 length: 22 amino acids. With V trimmed by 0 bases and J by 11 bases, 29 bases remained unmatched. The V gene's germline CDR1 is TSWWSYY and CDR2 QGS. The CDR3 region is CALGELMGPPFHNDGGYGGLIF. CDR3 coding DNA: TGTGCTCTTGGGGAACTTATGGGTCCACCTTTTCACAACGATGGGGGATACGGGGGCCTCATCTTT.

The table lists this clone with a few counts. This sequence joins TRDV1 and TRDJ1; D remains ambiguous. CDR3 length: 20 residues. Trimming shortened V by 3 bases and J by 5 bases, and 31 bases separated the two germline ends. The V gene's germline CDR1 is TSWWSYY and CDR2 QGS. CDR3 region: CALGERLLLARLTRVDKLIF. The CDR3 DNA follows: TGTGCTCTTGGGGAGAGGCTACTTCTTGCCCGACTAACGCGGGTGGATAAACTCATCTTT.

This clone showed up just a few times. This sequence joins TRDV1 and TRDJ1; 7 nucleotides align to TRDD3. V lost 1 base, J lost 2 bases, and 16 bases stayed unmatched. Germline V gives CDR1 TSWWSYY, CDR2 QGS. The CDR3 extends over 19 amino acids. The CDR3: CALGEPKLRLGPGTDKLIF. The CDR3 DNA sequence: TGTGCTCTTGGGGAACCTAAACTACGACTGGGGCCGGGTACCGATAAACTCATCTTT.

This clone has more than one count but fewer than ten. V is TRDV1 and J is TRDJ1, with TRDD3 matching 10 bases. Germline V gives CDR1 TSWWSYY, CDR2 QGS. The ends lost 3 bases at V and 7 bases at J; junction bases unmatched: 11. The CDR3 loop spans 16 amino acids. Written as DNA, the CDR3 is TGTGCTCTTGGGGACAGGCCCCGGGGGGATACGCCTAAACTCATCTTT. Amino acid sequence: CALGDRPRGDTPKLIF.

In this sample, this clone turned up a few times. This chain joins TRDV1 and TRDJ1; TRDD3 agrees at 10 bases. J gave up 1 base and V 0 bases, and 20 bases lay outside the gene matches. This CDR3 has 22 residues. Looked up from germline, CDR1 is TSWWSYY and CDR2 is QGS. The CDR3 coding sequence is TGTGCTCTTGGGGAACTAAACCCTTCCCCCAATCTACTGGGGGATGCCACCGATAAACTCATCTTT. Its protein is CALGELNPSPNLLGDATDKLIF.

This clone was recorded a few times. The V and J genes are TRDV1 and TRDJ1; D unclear. V lost 2 bases, J lost 0 bases, and 19 bases lay in between. This CDR3 has 18 residues. The germline gives CDR1 TSWWSYY, CDR2 QGS. CDR3 sequence: CALGESGPPLPNTDKLIF. As DNA, the CDR3 is TGTGCTCTTGGGGAAAGCGGTCCTCCTCTACCGAACACCGATAAACTCATCTTT.

This clone has only a few counts. J is TRDJ1 and V is TRDV1; TRDD3 agrees at 10 bases. CDR3 size: 22 residues. Germline V gene sequence: CDR1 TSWWSYY, CDR2 QGS. J was trimmed by 3 bases and V by 1 base; bases with no gene match: 23. CDR3 protein: CALGERGPTFRWVLGDSDKLIF. Written as DNA, the CDR3 is TGTGCTCTTGGGGAACGAGGTCCTACATTTCGGTGGGTACTGGGGGATTCCGATAAACTCATCTTT.

This clone was detected only a few times. The V call is TRDV1, the J call TRDJ1; D unresolved. Deletions cut 0 bases from V and 2 bases from J, with 13 bases between. CDR1 and CDR2 from the germline V gene are TSWWSYY and QGS. The CDR3 consists of 16 residues. The chain's CDR3 is CALGELPLYLTDKLIF. CDR3 coding DNA: TGTGCTCTTGGGGAACTTCCCCTCTACCTGACCGATAAACTCATCTTT.

This rearrangement joins TRDV2 to TRDJ1; D call uncertain. CDR1 and CDR2 (germline): GEAIGNYY, EKD. This CDR3 comprises 13 residues. Between the trimmed V and J ends, which lost 4 bases and 11 bases, there was a span of 19 bases. The CDR3 DNA reads TGTGCCTGTGATGAAGTACTGAGGGAGACGCTCATCTTT. Translation gives CACDEVLRETLIF.

This chain connects TRDV1 to TRDJ1; 9 bases are a match to TRDD3. CDR3 length: 19 residues. Germline V gene sequence: CDR1 TSWWSYY, CDR2 QGS. Trimming removed 0 bases from V and 6 bases from J; junction bases left unmatched: 17. The CDR3 DNA reads TGTGCTCTTGGGGAACTAGTTCCCTCCCTACTGGGGGACAACAATAAACTCATCTTT. It yields the protein CALGELVPSLLGDNNKLIF.

About this clone itself: Sequence at one end of the junction differs from germline and may be a read error. The genes are TRDV2 and TRDJ1; 10 bases are shared with TRDD3. This CDR3 spans 20 amino acids. Germline values: CDR1 GEAIGNYY, CDR2 EKD. This CDR3 reads CAWDTEFVLGDMRGTDKLIF. The CDR3 DNA reads TGTGCCTGGGACACCGAGTTTGTCCTGGGGGATATGAGAGGCACCGATAAACTCATCTTT.

This clone was picked up a small number of times. The DNA is omitted, as the CDR3 cannot be located on it reliably, and the CDR3 follows TCRdb's listing. The chain links TRAV29/DV5 to TRDJ1; TRDD3 is the table's D call and was not checked against the DNA. Germline V gene lookup returns CDR1 NSMFDY and CDR2 ISSIKDK. Ends included, the CDR3 has 19 residues. CDR3 in amino acids: CSVLLCSKRRIRLTDKLIF.

This clone was found many times. The chain employs TRDV2 and TRDJ1; a possible D gene is TRDD3 (6 bases). V lost 0 bases, J lost 2 bases, and 12 bases lay in between. CDR3 length: 15 residues. CDR1 is GEAIGNYY and CDR2 is EKD in the germline V gene. CDR3 coding DNA: TGTGCCTGTGACACCGAGGATACAAGGACCGATAAACTCATCTTT. Protein product: CACDTEDTRTDKLIF.

The J gene is TRDJ1, the V gene TRDV1; 7 nucleotides match TRDD3. The CDR3 has 19 residues. Trimming cost V 5 bases and J 0 bases; bases outside gene matches: 18. Germline V CDR1 and CDR2: TSWWSYY, QGS. In DNA form, the CDR3 reads TGTGCTCTTGGGACCGGCCTACGGGGGGATCGAGGGTACACCGATAAACTCATCTTT. Translating gives CALGTGLRGDRGYTDKLIF.

This clone occurred a few times. The limits of the CDR3 on the DNA are not certain, so only TCRdb's listed CDR3 is given. V and J are TRAV29/DV5 and TRDJ3; the table calls TRDD3, which could not be checked here. Germline V gives CDR1 NSMFDY, CDR2 ISSIKDK. Termini included, the CDR3 measures 25 amino acids. CDR3 residues: CSVLLCGKHPWGILRRTWDTRQMFF.

The table lists this clone with a few counts. This chain connects TRDV1 to TRDJ1; TRDD3 agrees at 7 bases. J was trimmed by 0 bases and V by 4 bases; bases with no gene match: 17. CDR1 and CDR2 (germline): TSWWSYY, QGS. The CDR3 is made up of 19 amino acids. CDR3 DNA sequence: TGTGCTCTTGGGGGCCCCTTTCCTTTGGGATACCCTTACACCGATAAACTCATCTTT. It specifies CALGGPFPLGYPYTDKLIF.

With regard to this clone: A read error is possible here, since a much larger clone lies one base away. The same CDR3 also results from other DNA sequences found in this sample. The chain employs TRDV2 and TRDJ1, with TRDD3 matching 9 bases. Germline-derived CDR1 and CDR2 are GEAIGNYY and EKD. The trim removed 0 bases at V and 5 bases at J, leaving 21 bases unmatched. The CDR3 is 20 amino acids. The CDR3 DNA reads as TGTGCCTGTGACACCGGAGGTCCCCGGCTGGGGGATCCCGACCCTGATAAACTCATCTTT. Translated: CACDTGGPRLGDPDPDKLIF.

The chain employs TRDV1 and TRDJ1; 10 bases are shared with TRDD3. Germline CDR1 reads TSWWSYY; CDR2 reads QGS. With V trimmed by 1 base and J by 2 bases, 19 bases remained unmatched. The length of the CDR3 is 21 residues. In DNA form, the CDR3 reads TGTGCTCTTGGGGAACCACTCCTAATTCCTATTTTACTGGGGGATACCGATAAACTCATCTTT. This gives the protein CALGEPLLIPILLGDTDKLIF.